Below are 30 T cell receptor beta chains sequenced from a single sample in a study of blood T cell repertoires in COVID-19. Measured with immunoSEQ multiplex PCR; TCRdb has only the in-frame clones, and not every one. The sample lists about 300,000 clones, over 75% occurring once. Sequencing was performed on PBMCs or T cells enriched from blood (not recorded which). The receptors were gathered from a man younger than 40 who had recovered from COVID-19.

The chain combines TRBV19 with TRBJ2-1; TRBD1 matches at 8 bases. The V and J ends lost 4 bases and 6 bases, in that order; junction bases with no gene match: 5. Germline V gene data show CDR1 as LNHDA and CDR2 as SQIVND (reference sequence). The CDR3 loop spans 14 amino acids. For the CDR3, the DNA is TGTGCCAGTAGTAAACCAGGGGGCCGCAATGAGCAGTTCTTC. Translating gives CASSKPGGRNEQFF.

V usage is TRBV19 and J usage is TRBJ1-1; a weak D match, TRBD1 (6 bases). V was shortened by 5 bases and J by 1 base, with 8 bases between the two germline ends. Germline CDR1 LNHDA, CDR2 SQIVND (reference sequence). The CDR3 consists of 13 residues. CDR3 sequence (DNA): TGTGCCAGTAGTTACAGGGAGAACACTGAAGCTTTCTTT. Translation gives CASSYRENTEAFF. Full variable domain (rest looked up from reference TRBV19 and TRBJ1-1): DGGITQSPKYLFRKEGQNVTLSCEQNLNHDAMYWYRQDPGQGLRLIYYSQIVNDFQKGDIAEGYSVSREKKESFPLTVTSAQKNPTAFYLCASSYRENTEAFFGQGTRLTVV.

This chain joins TRBV7-2 and TRBJ1-3; tentative D call: TRBD1 (5 bases). CDR1 and CDR2 from the germline V gene are SGHTA and FQGNSA. The CDR3 is made up of 14 amino acids. V was trimmed by 3 bases and J by 2 bases, leaving 8 bases between them. The CDR3 sequence: CASSLGGTGNTIYF. The CDR3 region has the DNA TGTGCCAGCAGCTTGGGGGGAACTGGAAACACCATATATTTT. Based on the CDR3 plus reference TRBV7-2 and TRBJ1-3, the full variable domain is GAGVSQSPSNKVTEKGKDVELRCDPISGHTALYWYRQSLGQGLEFLIYFQGNSAPDKSGLPSDRFSAERTGGSVSTLTIQRTQQEDSAVYLCASSLGGTGNTIYFGEGSWLTVV.

As concerns this clone: With a much larger clone just one base away, this may be a read error. Other nucleotide sequences from this sample produce the same CDR3. The chain links TRBV3-1 (or the pseudogene TRBV3-2) to TRBJ1-3; D ambiguous. From germline, CDR1 is LGHDT and CDR2 YNNKEL (reference sequence). V lost 4 bases to trimming and J lost 4 bases, with 5 bases between them. The CDR3 is made up of 12 amino acids. CDR3 sequence reads: CASSPSGNTIYF. The CDR3 DNA reads TGTGCCAGCAGCCCTTCCGGAAACACCATATATTTT.

This clone was picked up many times. The chain is built from TRBV6-2 or TRBV6-3 and TRBJ1-6; 9 nucleotides align to TRBD1. Per the germline V gene, CDR1 is MNHEY and CDR2 is SVGEGT. The V gene end was trimmed by 4 bases and the J gene end by 8 bases; junction bases not matched to a gene: 6. CDR3 length: 15 residues. The CDR3 reads CASSFVTGGDSPLHF. Written as DNA, the CDR3 is TGTGCCAGCAGTTTCGTGACAGGGGGAGATTCACCCCTCCACTTT.

V and J are TRBV3-1 (or the pseudogene TRBV3-2) and TRBJ1-1; TRBD1 might be the D (5 bases). Between the trimmed V and J ends, which lost 7 bases and 0 bases, there was a span of 9 bases. The length of the CDR3 is 13 residues. Germline values: CDR1 LGHDT, CDR2 YNNKEL (reference sequence). CDR3: CASTRGMNTEAFF. CDR3 DNA sequence: TGTGCCAGCACGCGGGGCATGAACACTGAAGCTTTCTTT.

The chain joins TRBV6-1 to TRBJ2-5; D remains ambiguous. Germline V gives CDR1 MNHNS, CDR2 SASEGT. The CDR3 totals 14 residues. Trimming took off 2 bases at V and 3 bases at J, with 10 bases between the two ends. CDR3 amino acids: CASSEQWSEETQYF. For the CDR3, the DNA is TGTGCCAGCAGTGAACAATGGTCGGAAGAGACCCAGTACTTC.

Written as DNA, the CDR3 is TGTGCCAGCAGGCTTAGGACTAGCGGCTCCTACAATGAGCAGTTCTTC. Its protein is CASRLRTSGSYNEQFF. The chain recombines TRBV2 with TRBJ2-1, with 10 bases matching TRBD2. This CDR3 region has 16 residues. Losses at the gene ends were 6 bases for V and 0 bases for J; bases not matched to a gene: 5. The germline gives CDR1 SNHLY, CDR2 FYNNEI.

CDR3 residues: CASSPPSGGFNEQFF. The CDR3 nucleotides are TGTGCCAGCTCACCGCCCAGCGGGGGATTTAATGAGCAGTTCTTC. The gene calls are TRBV18 and TRBJ2-1, with 8 bases matching TRBD2. Per germline, CDR1 KGHSH and CDR2 LQKENI. The V and J ends lost 3 bases and 7 bases, in that order; junction bases with no gene match: 8. The CDR3 is 15 amino acids.

The chain carries TRBV27 and TRBJ2-3; 12 bases are a match to TRBD2. Germline V gene lookup returns CDR1 MNHEY and CDR2 SMNVEV (reference sequence). The CDR3 length is 16 residues. The V segment lost 4 bases and the J segment 3 bases; nucleotides outside the gene matches: 5. CDR3 loop: CASSWPSGGGTDTQYF. CDR3 coding DNA: TGTGCCAGCAGTTGGCCTAGCGGGGGGGGTACAGATACGCAGTATTTT.

This clone was found a few times. V and J are TRBV5-5 and TRBJ2-1, with 7 bases matching TRBD2. Germline values: CDR1 SGHKS, CDR2 YYEKEE (reference sequence). Germline trimming cut 0 bases from V and 8 bases from J; bases unmatched to any gene: 11. The CDR3 consists of 16 residues. The CDR3 coding sequence is TGTGCCAGCAGCTTGGCTCCGCGGATAACTAGCGATGAGCAGTTCTTC. The encoded protein is CASSLAPRITSDEQFF.

This clone has a single count. The V call is TRBV19, the J call TRBJ2-7; maybe TRBD2 (7 bases). Germline V gene sequence: CDR1 LNHDA, CDR2 SQIVND (reference sequence). The V and J ends lost 3 bases and 3 bases respectively, with 18 bases between them. The CDR3 is made up of 16 amino acids. The CDR3 protein is CASSIRGGQGNYEQYF. The CDR3 region has the DNA TGTGCCAGTAGTATTCGCGGGGGCCAGGGGAACTACGAGCAGTACTTC.

This chain connects TRBV19 to TRBJ2-5, with TRBD1 matching over 12 bases. The CDR3 is 17 residues long. Germline CDR1 and CDR2: LNHDA and SQIVND (reference sequence). The V and J ends lost 6 bases and 6 bases, in that order; junction bases with no gene match: 14. CDR3 protein: CASRGSSGTGGAQTQYF. DNA for the CDR3: TGTGCCAGTAGGGGCAGCTCCGGGACAGGGGGCGCGCAGACCCAGTACTTC.

The V gene is TRBV6-5, the J gene TRBJ1-1; 9 bases agree with TRBD1. V was pared by 4 bases and J by 5 bases, with 8 bases of the junction left unmatched. In germline, CDR1 is MNHEY, CDR2 SVGAGI. The CDR3 has 15 amino acids. In DNA, the CDR3 is TGTGCCAGCAGTTCTCCAGACAGGGGGGGGACTGAAGCTTTCTTT. Residues: CASSSPDRGGTEAFF.

This chain joins TRBV6-1 and TRBJ2-7; 15 positions agree with TRBD2. This CDR3 spans 18 amino acids. Trimming at V came to 4 bases and at J to 3 bases, leaving 10 bases not matched to a gene. Germline V CDR1 and CDR2: MNHNS, SASEGT. This CDR3 is CASSGAGTSGGRVYEQYF. The CDR3 DNA is TGTGCCAGCAGTGGAGCCGGGACTAGCGGGGGGAGAGTCTACGAGCAGTACTTC.

This chain uses TRBV5-1 with TRBJ1-2; TRBD1 is a possible D gene (5 bases). This CDR3 is 15 amino acids long. CDR1 is SGHRS and CDR2 is YFSETQ in the germline V gene. V lost 4 bases, J lost 0 bases, and 13 bases lay in between. Written as DNA, the CDR3 is TGCGCCAGCAGCAGGGGTCAGTCTGCTAACTATGGCTACACCTTC. It translates to CASSRGQSANYGYTF.

This rearrangement joins TRBV4-1 to TRBJ1-4, with 7 bases that match TRBD1. The V segment lost 5 bases and the J segment 5 bases; nucleotides outside the gene matches: 8. The germline V gene encodes CDR1 MGHRA and CDR2 YSYEKL. This CDR3 has 15 residues. The CDR3 bases are TGCGCCAGCAGCAAATTGGGACAGTACAATGAAAAACTGTTTTTT. Protein sequence: CASSKLGQYNEKLFF.

V gene TRBV6-5 combines with J gene TRBJ1-2; TRBD1 agrees at 8 bases. Looked up from germline, CDR1 is MNHEY and CDR2 is SVGAGI. Unmatched junction bases numbered 8, after V lost 4 bases and J lost 4 bases. This CDR3 region has 15 residues. CDR3 nucleotides: TGTGCCAGCAGTTTCCGATCAGGGGGCGGCTATGGCTACACCTTC. This codes for CASSFRSGGGYGYTF.

The J gene is TRBJ2-5, the V gene TRBV7-9; D perhaps matches TRBD1 (6 bases). From germline, CDR1 is SEHNR and CDR2 FQNEAQ (reference sequence). The V end was cut by 3 bases, the J end by 5 bases, with 13 bases between. The CDR3 contains 14 residues. CDR3 nucleotide sequence: TGTGCCAGCAGCTTTGGGGGCCGCCGGGAGACCCAGTACTTC. Translated: CASSFGGRRETQYF.

V and J are TRBV7-3 and TRBJ2-1; D not resolved. The germline gives CDR1 SGHTA, CDR2 FQGTGA. Trimming took 5 bases from V and 0 from J, leaving 11 bases between them. The CDR3 has 15 residues. CDR3: CASSPHPSSYNEQFF. The CDR3 DNA follows: TGTGCCAGCAGCCCCCACCCGAGCTCCTACAATGAGCAGTTCTTC. Complete variable domain (other parts from reference TRBV7-3 and TRBJ2-1): GAGVSQTPSNKVTEKGKYVELRCDPISGHTALYWYRQSLGQGPEFLIYFQGTGAADDSGLPNDRFFAVRPEGSVSTLKIQRTERGDSAVYLCASSPHPSSYNEQFFGPGTRLTVL.

There are many counts of this clone. The J gene is TRBJ1-3, the V gene TRBV30; 7 bases are a match to TRBD1. The V gene's germline CDR1 is GTSNPN and CDR2 SVGIG (reference sequence). This CDR3 has 13 residues. V gave up 2 bases and J gave up 7 bases; unmatched junction bases: 5. CDR3: CAWSPTGANTIYF. The CDR3 coding sequence is TGTGCCTGGAGTCCAACAGGGGCGAACACCATATATTTT. Variable domain in full (rest from reference TRBV30 and TRBJ1-3): SQTIHQWPATLVQPVGSPLSLECTVEGTSNPNLYWYRQAAGRGLQLLFYSVGIGQISSEVPQNLSASRPQDRQFILSSKKLLLSDSGFYLCAWSPTGANTIYFGEGSWLTVV.

This clone was detected only a few times. V usage is TRBV4-2 and J usage is TRBJ1-2; possibly TRBD1 for D (6 bases). This CDR3 is built from 16 residues. With 1 base removed from V and 1 base from J, the gap between germline ends came to 13 bases. Per germline, CDR1 LGHNA and CDR2 YNFKEQ. The CDR3 DNA reads as TGTGCCAGCAGCCAAGTCCTTATACAGGGTAACTATGGCTACACCTTC. Translating it yields CASSQVLIQGNYGYTF.

This chain links TRBV11-2 with TRBJ1-2, with D possibly matching TRBD1 (5 bases). Trimming stripped 5 bases from V and 5 bases from J, with 12 bases between. This CDR3 comprises 13 residues. In germline, CDR1 is SGHAT, CDR2 FQNNGV. The CDR3 bases are TGTGCCAGCAGCGGAACAGGACCTTATGGCTACACCTTC. As protein: CASSGTGPYGYTF.

The chain recombines TRBV6-6 with TRBJ1-5; 10 bases fit TRBD1. J lost 2 bases, V lost 9 bases, and 7 bases had no gene match. CDR1 MNHNY and CDR2 SVGAGI come from the germline V gene (reference sequence). CDR3 length: 15 residues. CDR3 loop: CASLTGGPGNQPQHF. The CDR3, as DNA: TGTGCCAGTCTGACAGGGGGCCCAGGCAATCAGCCCCAGCATTTT.

V and J are TRBV7-9 and TRBJ2-5; a weak D match, TRBD2 (5 bases). V lost 5 bases and J 1 base, leaving 11 bases between the germline ends. CDR1 is SEHNR, CDR2 FQNEAQ, per germline (reference sequence). The CDR3 totals 14 residues. The CDR3 DNA sequence: TGTGCCAGCAGCCCAAGCGGAATCCAAGAGACCCAGTACTTC. This translates into CASSPSGIQETQYF.

The rearrangement uses TRBV19 and TRBJ1-1; 9 nucleotides line up with TRBD1. V lost 5 bases and J lost 9; bases outside the gene matches: 13. This CDR3 has 15 residues. Germline-derived CDR1 and CDR2 are LNHDA and SQIVND (reference sequence). DNA for the CDR3: TGTGCCAGTAGTGCCACGGACAGGGGAAGTAAGAAAGCTTTCTTT. This gives the protein CASSATDRGSKKAFF. The complete variable domain, with remaining parts taken from reference TRBV19 and TRBJ1-1, reads DGGITQSPKYLFRKEGQNVTLSCEQNLNHDAMYWYRQDPGQGLRLIYYSQIVNDFQKGDIAEGYSVSREKKESFPLTVTSAQKNPTAFYLCASSATDRGSKKAFFGQGTRLTVV.

The chain recombines TRBV29-1 with TRBJ2-3, with TRBD2 identical over 11 bases. The ends lost 6 bases at V and 2 bases at J; junction bases unmatched: 13. Germline values: CDR1 SQVTM, CDR2 ANQGSEA. This CDR3 is 17 amino acids long. CDR3 DNA sequence: TGCAGCGTGACCCTCACTAGCGGGGGTGCCTCCACAGATACGCAGTATTTT. Its translation is CSVTLTSGGASTDTQYF.

At least ten counts were recorded for this clone. The CDR3 loop is CASSSPHIYEQYF. The CDR3 DNA reads TGTGCCAGCAGCTCGCCTCACATTTACGAGCAGTACTTC. This chain connects TRBV5-6 to TRBJ2-7; D not resolved. CDR3 length: 13 residues. Germline CDR1 reads SGHDT; CDR2 reads YYEEEE. V was trimmed by 3 bases and J by 4 bases, leaving 11 bases between them. The full variable domain, completed using reference TRBV5-6 and TRBJ2-7, is DAGVTQSPTHLIKTRGQQVTLRCSPKSGHDTVSWYQQALGQGPQFIFQYYEEEERQRGNFPDRFSGHQFPNYSSELNVNALLLGDSALYLCASSSPHIYEQYFGPGTRLTVT.

This clone was recorded only once. CDR3: CASSFRYTGANTGELFF. CDR3 sequence (DNA): TGTGCCAGCAGTTTCCGGTACACGGGAGCGAACACCGGGGAGCTGTTTTTT. V usage is TRBV27 and J usage is TRBJ2-2; possibly TRBD2 for D (6 bases). CDR1 MNHEY and CDR2 SMNVEV come from the germline V gene (reference sequence). There are 17 residues in the CDR3. The V end lost 3 bases, the J end lost 0 bases, and 14 bases lay between the germline ends.

V usage is TRBV9 and J usage is TRBJ2-3; unclear D gene. The germline V gene encodes CDR1 SGDLS and CDR2 YYNGEE. V was cut by 0 bases and J by 4 bases, with 9 bases left in between. CDR3 length equals 14 residues. CDR3 sequence (DNA): TGTGCCAGCAGCGTAGTCTGGCAGGCAGATACGCAGTATTTT. Amino acid sequence: CASSVVWQADTQYF.